A selection of T cell receptor beta chains follows, all from one sample in a study of healthy donors' naive CD4 and CD8 T cells. TCRdb redid the calling of the reads with MiXCR, one entry per CDR3 protein. Among approximately 180,000 distinct CDR3 sequences, around 80% were seen once, and the ten largest hold about 2.1%. Sequencing input: naive CD4+ and CD8+ T cells sorted from blood, pooled from several donors. All receptors come from a pool of human donors in good health; the sample pools cells from several healthy donors. Both conserved end residues are part of each CDR3. The D gene is left open where the match is weak. A clone size is listed for some rows: how often the clone was seen (once, few, many), or a class if it is expanded.

J | V | D | size | DNA | CDR3
TRBJ2-3 | TRBV19 | . | . | TGTGCCAGTAGTTCCGTGGGTTCGGATACGCAGTATTTT | CASSSVGSDTQYF
TRBJ2-7 | TRBV29-1 | TRBD1 | . | TGCAGCGCCGTAGACAGGGACTACGAGCAGTACTTC | CSAVDRDYEQYF
TRBJ2-2 | TRBV28 | . | . | TGTGCCAGCAGTTTCCGAAACACCGGGGAGCTGTTTTTT | CASSFRNTGELFF
TRBJ2-3 | TRBV5-1 | TRBD2 | . | TGCGCCAGCAGCTTGTCTAGCGGGAGCACAGATACGCAGTATTTT | CASSLSSGSTDTQYF
TRBJ2-7 | TRBV5-4 | . | . | TGTGCCAGCACCAGGGACGGCGGCTTCTACGAGCAGTACTTC | CASTRDGGFYEQYF
TRBJ2-7 | TRBV6-2/TRBV6-3 | . | few | TGTGCCAGCAGTTACGGGGGAGACATGGCCTACGAGCAGTACTTC | CASSYGGDMAYEQYF
TRBJ2-7 | TRBV6-1 | . | . | TGTGCCAGCAGTGACGCGGACACTAACTACGAGCAGTACTTC | CASSDADTNYEQYF
TRBJ2-1 | TRBV27 | . | . | TGTGCCAGCAGTTTTATCGGGGTGGGCTCCTACAATGAGCAGTTCTTC | CASSFIGVGSYNEQFF
TRBJ1-2 | TRBV29-1 | TRBD1 | . | TGCAGCGTTGAAGCGCAAAACGACTTCGGACAGGGGGCGCCAGTTAACTATGGCTACACCTTC | CSVEAQNDFGQGAPVNYGYTF
TRBJ2-1 | TRBV11-2 | TRBD2 | . | TGTGCCAGCAGCTTAGTCTCACCGGGACTAGCGGGACAGTTCTTC | CASSLVSPGLAGQFF
TRBJ2-7 | TRBV27 | TRBD2 | . | TGTGCCAGCAGGGGGACTAGCGGGAAATACGAGCAGTACTTC | CASRGTSGKYEQYF
TRBJ2-5 | TRBV12-3/TRBV12-4 | TRBD1 | . | TGTGCCAGCAGTACCTCCGGGACAGTGTACCAAGAGACCCAGTACTTC | CASSTSGTVYQETQYF